One sample yielded the 25 T cell receptor beta chains listed below, sequenced in a study of identical twins. MiXCR was run by TCRdb on the 5' RACE reads, yielding one entry per CDR3 protein. The table includes about 490,000 distinct CDR3 sequences, about 16% detected once. The same specimen was also included in a second study, on yellow fever vaccine responses in identical twins.

Input material: CD4+ T cells sorted from blood. The receptors were sampled from a woman aged 18-29 years in good health.

This clonotype was observed a few times. The V call is TRBV12-3 or TRBV12-4, the J call TRBJ2-2; a possible D gene is TRBD1 (6 bases). V gave up 1 base and J gave up 5 bases, with 11 bases separating them. The CDR3 is made up of 15 amino acids. The CDR3 sequence is CASSLGPQGTGELFF. CDR3 coding DNA: TGTGCCAGCAGTTTAGGCCCTCAGGGGACCGGGGAGCTGTTTTTT.

This clonotype was counted a few times. J is TRBJ2-2 and V is TRBV5-6; a weak D match, TRBD1 (6 bases). The germline gives CDR1 SGHDT, CDR2 YYEEEE. The CDR3 has 15 residues. With 4 bases removed from V and 4 bases from J, the gap between germline ends came to 14 bases. The CDR3 sequence is CASSPPGHTTGELFF. The CDR3, as DNA: TGTGCCAGCAGCCCACCGGGACATACCACCGGGGAGCTGTTTTTT.

The chain combines TRBV6-1 with TRBJ2-1; the match to TRBD1 covers 7 bases. Germline lookup yields CDR1 MNHNS and CDR2 SASEGT. Losses at the gene ends were 0 bases for V and 7 bases for J; bases not matched to a gene: 6. The CDR3 has 15 residues. The DNA of the CDR3 is TGTGCCAGCAGTGAAGCGGGACAGCGCGTTAATGAGCAGTTCTTC. Protein product: CASSEAGQRVNEQFF.

This chain joins TRBV5-5 and TRBJ2-7; TRBD2 might be the D (5 bases). The CDR3 is 14 residues long. The germline CDR1 and CDR2 sequences are SGHKS and YYEKEE (reference sequence). Trimming took 2 bases from V and 3 from J, leaving 12 bases between them. The CDR3 DNA reads as TGTGCCAGCAGCTTACATGTCGGGAACTACGAGCAGTACTTC. Translating it yields CASSLHVGNYEQYF.

The rearrangement links TRBV20-1 to TRBJ1-6; no clear D. V gave up 6 bases and J gave up 4 bases, with 13 bases separating them. CDR3 length: 14 residues. Germline V gene data show CDR1 as DFQATT and CDR2 as SNEGSKA (reference sequence). The CDR3 nucleotides read TGCAGTGCACCTACCGACCGGTATAATTCACCCCTCCACTTT. Translating gives CSAPTDRYNSPLHF.

Only a few counts were recorded for this clonotype. The genes are TRBV18 and TRBJ2-1, with a possible D match to TRBD2 (6 bases). CDR3 length: 13 amino acids. Trimming cost V 9 bases and J 3 bases, with 12 bases left between them. The germline gives CDR1 KGHSH, CDR2 LQKENI. The CDR3 spells CASPRSGYNEQFF. Written as DNA, the CDR3 is TGTGCCAGTCCTCGTAGCGGCTACAATGAGCAGTTCTTC.

This chain uses TRBV6-1 with TRBJ2-3; D unclear. The CDR3 totals 15 residues. In germline, CDR1 is MNHNS, CDR2 SASEGT. V lost 7 bases and J 0 bases, leaving 14 bases between the germline ends. The chain's CDR3 is CASTQSGLSTDTQYF. CDR3 in DNA: TGTGCCAGCACTCAAAGTGGTCTTAGCACAGATACGCAGTATTTT.

The chain has TRBV10-3 and TRBJ1-1; tentative D call: TRBD1 (5 bases). This CDR3 contains 14 residues. Germline-derived CDR1 and CDR2 are ENHRY and SYGVKD. V was clipped by 1 base and J by 5 bases, with 11 bases between them. CDR3 nucleotide sequence: TGTGCCATCAGTGAGTTTGGGAGGGGAACTGAAGCTTTCTTT. It encodes CAISEFGRGTEAFF.

This chain uses TRBV5-1 with TRBJ2-2, with D perhaps matching TRBD1 or TRBD2 (5 bases each). The CDR3 consists of 16 residues. CDR1 SGHRS and CDR2 YFSETQ come from the germline V gene. Trimming took off 5 bases at V and 0 bases at J, with 14 bases between the two ends. CDR3 bases: TGCGCCAGCAGTATACCGGGACCACCGAACACCGGGGAGCTGTTTTTT. Amino acid sequence: CASSIPGPPNTGELFF.

This clonotype was seen a handful of times. J is TRBJ2-5 and V is TRBV10-3; 7 bases are shared with TRBD1. The CDR3 has 16 amino acids. The V gene's germline CDR1 is ENHRY and CDR2 SYGVKD. V was pared by 6 bases and J by 3 bases, with 13 bases of the junction left unmatched. CDR3 DNA: TGTGCCATCAGCGAAATTGCCAGGGACAGCGAAGAGACCCAGTACTTC. Protein sequence: CAISEIARDSEETQYF.

Ten or more counts support this clonotype. The gene calls are TRBV20-1 and TRBJ1-5; the D gene is possibly TRBD1 (6 bases). Per the germline V gene, CDR1 is DFQATT and CDR2 is SNEGSKA (reference sequence). This CDR3 has 17 amino acids. Trimming left V 6 bases short and J 0 bases short, with 21 bases between. CDR3 coding DNA: TGCAGTGCCCTCCTCGACAGGTTCCCTTATAGCAATCAGCCCCAGCATTTT. This translates into CSALLDRFPYSNQPQHF.

The chain is built from TRBV20-1 and TRBJ2-3; 9 positions match TRBD2. CDR3 size: 15 residues. V was clipped by 3 bases and J by 6 bases; unmatched bases: 10. Germline CDR1 is DFQATT and CDR2 is SNEGSKA (reference sequence). The CDR3 DNA sequence: TGCAGTGCTAGTCTCTTAGCGGGAGTCTTGGATACGCAGTATTTT. Translated, it gives CSASLLAGVLDTQYF.

This clonotype has only a few counts. The chain is built from TRBV6-1 and TRBJ1-3; 9 bases match TRBD1. The germline CDR1 and CDR2 sequences are MNHNS and SASEGT. The J segment lost 4 bases and the V segment lost 5 bases, leaving 12 bases of the junction unmatched. The CDR3 totals 17 residues. CDR3 nucleotides: TGTGCCAGCAGTCCAAGCGGAACAGGGGGCTGGGGAAACACCATATATTTT. Translated, it gives CASSPSGTGGWGNTIYF.

This clonotype was detected only a few times. The rearrangement uses TRBV2 and TRBJ2-1; TRBD2 matches at 8 bases. Germline trimming cut 7 bases from V and 15 bases from J; bases unmatched to any gene: 14. This CDR3 is built from 13 residues. The germline gives CDR1 SNHLY, CDR2 FYNNEI. The CDR3 loop reads CASTIAERGRRFF. CDR3 DNA: TGTGCCAGCACTATCGCAGAGCGGGGGCGGCGGTTCTTC.

This chain uses TRBV27 with TRBJ1-1, with 10 bases fitting TRBD1. Germline V CDR1 and CDR2: MNHEY, SMNVEV (reference sequence). Losses at the gene ends were 8 bases for V and 5 bases for J; bases not matched to a gene: 11. The CDR3 contains 15 residues. The CDR3 nucleotides are TGTGCCAGCTATTTATTGGGACAGGGGTTGACTGAAGCTTTCTTT. It codes for CASYLLGQGLTEAFF.

This clonotype has only a few counts. CDR3 in DNA: TGTGCCACCAGTGACCCCTTGGGCGGGAACACCGGGGAGCTGTTTTTT. Protein sequence: CATSDPLGGNTGELFF. The chain recombines TRBV24-1 with TRBJ2-2; D not certain. The CDR3 has 16 amino acids. Trimming shortened V by 4 bases and J by 1 base, and 12 bases separated the two germline ends. The germline gives CDR1 KGHDR, CDR2 SFDVKD.

The rearrangement links TRBV20-1 to TRBJ1-6; 8 bases fit TRBD1. CDR1 and CDR2 from the germline V gene are DFQATT and SNEGSKA (reference sequence). V trimming: 0 bases; J trimming: 3 bases; junction bases outside the gene matches: 10. This CDR3 contains 18 residues. CDR3 in amino acids: CSARDSGQGAYYNSPLHF. The CDR3 nucleotides read TGCAGTGCTAGAGATTCGGGGCAGGGGGCCTACTATAATTCACCCCTCCACTTT.

Only a few counts were recorded for this clonotype. The genes are TRBV5-1 and TRBJ2-1; 13 bases agree with TRBD2. The V gene end was trimmed by 7 bases and the J gene end by 5 bases; junction bases not matched to a gene: 6. In germline, CDR1 is SGHRS, CDR2 YFSETQ. The CDR3 loop spans 15 amino acids. CDR3 protein: CASGILAGGNNEQFF. The CDR3 DNA sequence: TGCGCCAGCGGGATACTAGCGGGAGGGAACAATGAGCAGTTCTTC.

This clonotype was seen a handful of times. The genes are TRBV5-1 and TRBJ1-1, with a possible D match to TRBD1 (6 bases). Germline CDR1 is SGHRS and CDR2 is YFSETQ. Between the trimmed V and J ends, which lost 5 bases and 2 bases, there was a span of 13 bases. The CDR3 is 14 amino acids. The CDR3 region is CASRLQGGNTEAFF. The CDR3 nucleotides read TGCGCCAGCAGGCTACAGGGTGGAAACACTGAAGCTTTCTTT.

The chain combines TRBV12-3 or TRBV12-4 with TRBJ1-6; D uncertain. The CDR3 is made up of 14 amino acids. V lost 1 base to trimming and J lost 10 bases, with 11 bases between them. CDR3 DNA: TGTGCCAGCAGTTTAGGTAGCAGACACTCACCCCTCCACTTT. Protein sequence: CASSLGSRHSPLHF.

The chain uses TRBV14 and TRBJ1-4; no clear D gene. The CDR3 covers 21 residues. V shed 3 bases and J shed 0 bases, with 26 bases lying between them. CDR1 is SGHDN and CDR2 is FVKESK in the germline V gene. CDR3 sequence (DNA): TGTGCCAGCAGCCATAGAACTCCGATCGAAAGCTACACGGCAACTAATGAAAAACTGTTTTTT. Translating gives CASSHRTPIESYTATNEKLFF.

In this sample, this clonotype turned up a few times. The gene calls are TRBV7-3 and TRBJ1-2, with unresolved D. Germline CDR1 and CDR2: SGHTA and FQGTGA. This CDR3 is 15 amino acids long. The ends were cut back, 3 bases at V and 4 bases at J, with 15 bases in the middle. For the CDR3, the DNA is TGTGCCAGCAGCTTTGACCCTTCCGGAGGCTATGGCTACACCTTC. The encoded protein is CASSFDPSGGYGYTF.

The V and J genes are TRBV28 and TRBJ2-5; D not resolved. The CDR3 is 17 residues long. CDR1 MDHEN and CDR2 SYDVKM come from the germline V gene. V was shortened by 1 base and J by 5 bases, with 20 bases between the two germline ends. The DNA for the CDR3 is TGTGCCAGCAGTTTATTTCTTCCGGGCTCGGTGAGGGAGACCCAGTACTTC. Its protein is CASSLFLPGSVRETQYF.

This clonotype was counted between two and nine times. The chain employs TRBV29-1 and TRBJ2-2; 10 bases align to TRBD1. Germline loops: CDR1 SQVTM, CDR2 ANQGSEA. J lost 5 bases, V lost 5 bases, and 8 bases had no gene match. CDR3 length equals 15 residues. The CDR3 DNA reads as TGCAGCGTTAGAGTTGGGACAGGGGTTACCGGGGAGCTGTTTTTT. It yields the protein CSVRVGTGVTGELFF.

This clonotype was counted only a few times. This sequence joins TRBV19 and TRBJ2-7; 13 bases line up with TRBD2. CDR3 length: 16 residues. V dropped 6 bases and J dropped 2; count of bases not matched to a gene: 7. CDR1 LNHDA and CDR2 SQIVND come from the germline V gene (reference sequence). The CDR3 sequence is CASRDPGLAGPYEQYV. The CDR3 nucleotides are TGTGCCAGTAGGGACCCGGGACTAGCGGGGCCCTACGAGCAGTACGTC.